This T cell receptor beta chain was recovered during a study of lymphopenia after photon versus proton radiotherapy. Overall study results and limits: Post-nadir TCR diversity decline inversely tracked overall survival among those who died. Proton therapy kept repertoires fairly stable, unlike photons, which gained effector/memory cells. Survival link was tested only in deceased patients; proton benefit remains a possibility. After the lymphocyte nadir, photon-treated repertoires showed oligoclonal expansion, especially of CD8+ Temra cells.

TCRdb's copy holds only in-frame clones and misses some; the assay was immunoSEQ multiplex PCR. In the table there are tens of thousands of clones, 87% of which are singletons. In regard to this clone: Its antigen is undetermined.

This CDR3 has 11 residues. Germline V gene sequence: CDR1 SGHTA, CDR2 FQGNSA. V shed 2 bases and J shed 5 bases, with 4 bases lying between them. This sample comprised peripheral blood, obtained from a patient treated with proton-based radiotherapy. This clonotype was sampled from a woman aged 60-70 years with cholangiocarcinoma. Some clones in this sample may be carry-over from other donors' samples. This sequence joins TRBV7-2 and TRBJ2-7; D is unresolved. CDR3 DNA sequence: TGTGCCAGCAGCTTATTACACGAGCAGTACTTC. It translates to CASSLLHEQYF.